This T cell receptor beta chain emerged from a study of Graves' ophthalmopathy and Graves' hyperthyroidism. V lost 0 bases and J 4 bases, leaving 14 bases between the germline ends. The germline V gene has CDR1 SGHRS and CDR2 YFSETQ. The CDR3 has 15 amino acids. Beta-chain TCR CDR3 regions were amplified from RNA transcripts. The library came from an HTBI-primed first-round RT-PCR and a second-round multiplex PCR. Each CDR3 protein gets one entry after TCRdb re-called the multiplex PCR reads with MiXCR. The table records some 390,000 distinct CDR3 sequences, 15% to 20% of them present only once. The sequence was collected from a woman aged 18 to 35 with Graves' ophthalmopathy. Sequenced material: peripheral blood. The genes are TRBV5-1 and TRBJ2-7; tentative D call: TRBD1 (6 bases). CDR3 amino acids: CASSLDRVRRYEQYF. The CDR3 DNA is TGCGCCAGCAGCTTGGACAGGGTTCGGAGGTACGAGCAGTACTTC.